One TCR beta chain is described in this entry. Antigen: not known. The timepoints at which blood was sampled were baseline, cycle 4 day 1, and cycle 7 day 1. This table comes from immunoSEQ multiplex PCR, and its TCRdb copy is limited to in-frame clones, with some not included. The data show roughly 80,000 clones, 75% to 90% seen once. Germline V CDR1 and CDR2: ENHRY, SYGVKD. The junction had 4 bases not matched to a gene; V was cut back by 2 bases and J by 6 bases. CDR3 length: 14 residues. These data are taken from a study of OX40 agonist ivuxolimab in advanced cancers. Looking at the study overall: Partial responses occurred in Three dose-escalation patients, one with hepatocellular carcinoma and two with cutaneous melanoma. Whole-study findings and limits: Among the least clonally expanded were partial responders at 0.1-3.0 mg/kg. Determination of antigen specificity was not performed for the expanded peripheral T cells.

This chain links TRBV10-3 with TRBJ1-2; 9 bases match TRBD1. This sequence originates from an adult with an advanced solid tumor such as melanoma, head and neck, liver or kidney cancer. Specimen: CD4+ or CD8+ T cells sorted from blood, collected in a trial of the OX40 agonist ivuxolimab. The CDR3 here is CAISEGTGPNGYTF. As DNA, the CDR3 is TGTGCCATCAGTGAGGGGACAGGGCCCAATGGCTACACCTTC.